This T cell receptor beta chain appears in the sequencing data of a study of blood T cell repertoires in COVID-19. The overall study: The study drew acute and convalescent COVID-19 samples from the United States, Italy and Spain.

The CDR3 is 15 amino acids. Germline-derived CDR1 and CDR2 are ENHRY and SYGVKD. Deletions cut 2 bases from V and 6 bases from J, with 14 bases between. In the source study's methods: By means of reference gene primer amplification, nucleated cell counts were estimated. This table comes from immunoSEQ multiplex PCR, and its TCRdb copy is limited to in-frame clones, with some not included. The V and J calls and clone size were taken over from that table, and D and trimming were inferred from the DNA. Among around 110,000 clones listed, roughly 84% were seen once. Specimen: peripheral blood. The J gene is TRBJ2-1, the V gene TRBV10-3; D may be TRBD2 (5 bases). The clonotype originates from a woman in her 70s with acute or convalescent COVID-19. The CDR3 bases are TGTGCCATCAGTGAGAGAGAGCCCGAGGGCAATGAGCAGTTCTTC. As protein: CAISEREPEGNEQFF.